Listed below are T cell receptor beta chains from one sample, sequenced in a study of PD-1 blockade in classical Hodgkin lymphoma. Only in-frame clones appear in the TCRdb table, and some are missing; sequencing was by immunoSEQ multiplex PCR. The table has 30,000 to 35,000 clones, 75% to 95% seen once. Sample: CD4+ T cells from blood, taken at baseline. These receptors all stem from a human donor with classical Hodgkin lymphoma. The CDR3 runs from the conserved cysteine through the conserved F or W. The D gene is left open where the match is weak. The size of a clone is reported for some rows only, either as once, few or many, or as a class for expanded clones.

V,D,size,J,DNA,CDR3
TRBV10-2,.,.,TRBJ1-1,TGCGCCAGCATTGGGGGAAACACTGAAGCTTTCTTT,CASIGGNTEAFF
TRBV30,TRBD2,.,TRBJ2-5,TGTGCCTGGAGTGTACCCCTCGGGACTACTACTCAAGAGACCCAGTACTTC,CAWSVPLGTTTQETQYF
TRBV7-9,TRBD1,.,TRBJ2-1,TGTGCCAGCAGCCGTCCGGGACAGATTTTGAACAATGAGCAGTTCTTC,CASSRPGQILNNEQFF
TRBV4-1,.,.,TRBJ1-2,TGCGCCAGCAGCCAGGAAGGACCAAACTATGGCTACACCTTC,CASSQEGPNYGYTF
TRBV11-2,.,.,TRBJ2-1,TGTGCCAGCAGCTTAGAGGGTATCTCCTACAATGAGCAGTTCTTC,CASSLEGISYNEQFF
TRBV5-6,TRBD2,.,TRBJ2-3,TGTGCCAGCAGCTTGGGGACTAGCGGTAGCACAGATACGCAGTATTTT,CASSLGTSGSTDTQYF
TRBV15,.,.,TRBJ1-2,TGTGCCACCTCCCTCAGGGGCTGGGAGGAAGATGGCTACACCTTC,CATSLRGWEEDGYTF
TRBV7-2,.,.,TRBJ2-2,TGTGCCAGCAGCTTAGGGAGGCGGGGATTGGGCACCGGGGAGCTGTTTTTT,CASSLGRRGLGTGELFF
TRBV19,.,few,TRBJ1-1,TGTGCCAGTAGTATCGGGGAGATGGGCACTGAAGCTTTCTTT,CASSIGEMGTEAFF
TRBV27,.,.,TRBJ1-2,TGTGCCAGCAGTGCGCATAGGGCGCCGTATGGCTACACCTTC,CASSAHRAPYGYTF
TRBV5-1,.,.,TRBJ2-1,TGCGCCAGCAGCTTGGCCCTAGTCAATGAGCAGTTCTTC,CASSLALVNEQFF
TRBV5-1,.,once,TRBJ1-1,TGCGCCAGCAGTTCGGAGGGGGGGAGAGACACTGAAGCTTTCTTT,CASSSEGGRDTEAFF
TRBV28,TRBD1,.,TRBJ1-2,TGTGCCAGCAGTTTCACGGACAGGGTTAACTATGGCTACACCTTC,CASSFTDRVNYGYTF
TRBV30,TRBD2,.,TRBJ2-7,TGTGCCTGGAAGCAAGGGCGGGGGTTCTACGAGCAGTACTTC,CAWKQGRGFYEQYF
TRBV6-1,.,.,TRBJ2-5,TGTGCCAGCTCATTTGGAGGCGTAGAGACCCAGTACTTC,CASSFGGVETQYF
TRBV6-5,.,.,TRBJ2-7,TGTGCCAGCAGTTACTCGCGGGGAAGGACCTACGAGCAGTACTTC,CASSYSRGRTYEQYF
TRBV7-9,.,.,TRBJ1-5,TGTGCCAGCAGCTTATCGTTGACGGGCAATCAGCCCCAGCATTTT,CASSLSLTGNQPQHF
TRBV6-1,.,few,TRBJ1-5,TGTGCCAGCAGTGAAGCGGGCAACAGTTTCCAGCATTTT,CASSEAGNSFQHF
TRBV29-1,.,.,TRBJ2-2,TGCAGCGTTGATTCGCCTTGGAATGCCGGGGAGCTGTTTTTT,CSVDSPWNAGELFF
TRBV6-1,TRBD2,.,TRBJ2-3,TGTGCCAGCAGCTGGACTAGCGGGAGAACAGATACGCAGTATTTT,CASSWTSGRTDTQYF